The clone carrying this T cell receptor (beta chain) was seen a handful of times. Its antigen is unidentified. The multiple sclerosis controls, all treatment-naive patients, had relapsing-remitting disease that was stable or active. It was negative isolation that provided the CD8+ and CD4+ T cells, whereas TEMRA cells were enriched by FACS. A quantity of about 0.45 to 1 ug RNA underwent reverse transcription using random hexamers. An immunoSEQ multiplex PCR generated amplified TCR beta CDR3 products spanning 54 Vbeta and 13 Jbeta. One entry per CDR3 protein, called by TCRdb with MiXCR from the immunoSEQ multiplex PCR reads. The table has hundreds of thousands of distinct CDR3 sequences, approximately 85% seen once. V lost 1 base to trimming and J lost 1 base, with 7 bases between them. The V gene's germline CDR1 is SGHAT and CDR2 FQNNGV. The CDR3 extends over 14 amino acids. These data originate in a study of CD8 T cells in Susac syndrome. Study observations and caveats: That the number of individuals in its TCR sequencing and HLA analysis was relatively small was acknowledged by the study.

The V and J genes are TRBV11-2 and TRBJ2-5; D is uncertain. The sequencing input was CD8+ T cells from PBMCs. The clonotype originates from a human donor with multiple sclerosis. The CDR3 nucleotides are TGTGCCAGCAGCTTAGGGAGATTCCAAGAGACCCAGTACTTC. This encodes CASSLGRFQETQYF. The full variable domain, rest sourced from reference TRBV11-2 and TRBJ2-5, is EAGVAQSPRYKIIEKRQSVAFWCNPISGHATLYWYQQILGQGPKLLIQFQNNGVVDDSQLPKDRFSAERLKGVDSTLKIQPAKLEDSAVYLCASSLGRFQETQYFGPGTRLLVL.